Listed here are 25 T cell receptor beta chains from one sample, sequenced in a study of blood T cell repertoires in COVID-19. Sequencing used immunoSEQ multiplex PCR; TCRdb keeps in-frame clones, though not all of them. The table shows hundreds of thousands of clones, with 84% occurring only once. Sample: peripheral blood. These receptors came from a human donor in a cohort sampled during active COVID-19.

The chain's CDR3 is CASSLTSGSNTGELFF. Written as DNA, the CDR3 is TGTGCCAGCAGCTTAACATCCGGGTCTAACACCGGGGAGCTGTTTTTT. The gene calls are TRBV7-3 and TRBJ2-2; no clear D. The CDR3 has 16 residues. Trimming left V 0 bases short and J 2 bases short, with 10 bases between. Germline V gene sequence: CDR1 SGHTA, CDR2 FQGTGA.

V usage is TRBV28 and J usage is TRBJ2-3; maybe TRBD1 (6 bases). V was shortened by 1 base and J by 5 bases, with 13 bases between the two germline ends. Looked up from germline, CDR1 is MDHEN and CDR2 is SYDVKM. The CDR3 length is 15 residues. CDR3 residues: CASSLSPGDGDTQYF. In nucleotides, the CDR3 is TGTGCCAGCAGTTTATCCCCAGGGGACGGAGATACGCAGTATTTT.

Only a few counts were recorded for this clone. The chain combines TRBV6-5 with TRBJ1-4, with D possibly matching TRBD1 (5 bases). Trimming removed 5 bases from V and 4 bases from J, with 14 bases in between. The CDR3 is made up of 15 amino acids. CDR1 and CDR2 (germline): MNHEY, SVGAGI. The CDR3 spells CASSHTGVINEKLFF. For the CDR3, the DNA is TGTGCCAGCAGTCACACGGGGGTTATTAATGAAAAACTGTTTTTT.

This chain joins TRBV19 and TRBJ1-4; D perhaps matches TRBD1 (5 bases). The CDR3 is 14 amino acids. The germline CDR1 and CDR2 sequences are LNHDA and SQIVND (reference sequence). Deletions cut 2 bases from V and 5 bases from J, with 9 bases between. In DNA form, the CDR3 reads TGTGCCAGTAGTATAAGGGGTCGCAATGAAAAACTGTTTTTT. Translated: CASSIRGRNEKLFF.

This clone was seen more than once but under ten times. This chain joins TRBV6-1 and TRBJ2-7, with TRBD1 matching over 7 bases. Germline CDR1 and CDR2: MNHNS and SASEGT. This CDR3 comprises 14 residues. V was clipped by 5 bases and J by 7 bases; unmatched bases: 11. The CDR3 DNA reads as TGTGCCAGCAGTTTACAGGGGCAGTGGGGGGAGCAGTACTTC. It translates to CASSLQGQWGEQYF.

The CDR3 DNA follows: TGTGCCAGCAGCCCCATAGGCGGGGGGAACACCGGGGAGCTGTTTTTT. It yields the protein CASSPIGGGNTGELFF. This chain connects TRBV7-8 to TRBJ2-2; 7 positions agree with TRBD2. CDR1 SGHVS and CDR2 FQNEAQ come from the germline V gene. The CDR3 sequence is 16 residues long. V lost 5 bases to trimming and J lost 1 base; unmatched junction nucleotides: 7.

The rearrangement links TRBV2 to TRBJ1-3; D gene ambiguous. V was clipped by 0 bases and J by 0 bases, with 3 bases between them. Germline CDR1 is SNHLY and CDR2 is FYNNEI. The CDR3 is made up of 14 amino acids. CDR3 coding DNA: TGTGCCAGCAGTGAAGCACTCTCTGGAAACACCATATATTTT. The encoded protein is CASSEALSGNTIYF. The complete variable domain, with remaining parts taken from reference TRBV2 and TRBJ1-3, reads EPEVTQTPSHQVTQMGQEVILRCVPISNHLYFYWYRQILGQKVEFLVSFYNNEISEKSEIFDDQFSVERPDGSNFTLKIRSTKLEDSAMYFCASSEALSGNTIYFGEGSWLTVV.

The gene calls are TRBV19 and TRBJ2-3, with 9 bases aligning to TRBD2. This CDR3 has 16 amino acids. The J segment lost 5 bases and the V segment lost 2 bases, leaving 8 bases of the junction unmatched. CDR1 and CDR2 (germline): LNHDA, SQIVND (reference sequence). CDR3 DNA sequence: TGTGCCAGTAGTATATATGAGACTAGCGGCGGAGATACGCAGTATTTT. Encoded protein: CASSIYETSGGDTQYF.

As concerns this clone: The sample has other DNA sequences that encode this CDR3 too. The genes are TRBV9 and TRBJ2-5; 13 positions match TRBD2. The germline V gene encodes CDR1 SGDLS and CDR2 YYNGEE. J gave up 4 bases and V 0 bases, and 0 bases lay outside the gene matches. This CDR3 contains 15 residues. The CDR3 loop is CASSVGTSGRETQYF. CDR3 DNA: TGTGCCAGCAGCGTAGGGACTAGCGGGAGAGAGACCCAGTACTTC.

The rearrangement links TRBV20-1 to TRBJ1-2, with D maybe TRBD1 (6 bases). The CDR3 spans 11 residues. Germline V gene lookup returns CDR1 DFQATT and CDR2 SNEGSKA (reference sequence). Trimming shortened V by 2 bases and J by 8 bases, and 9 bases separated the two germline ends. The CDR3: CSARQGLGYTF. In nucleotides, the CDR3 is TGCAGTGCTAGACAGGGGCTAGGCTACACCTTC.

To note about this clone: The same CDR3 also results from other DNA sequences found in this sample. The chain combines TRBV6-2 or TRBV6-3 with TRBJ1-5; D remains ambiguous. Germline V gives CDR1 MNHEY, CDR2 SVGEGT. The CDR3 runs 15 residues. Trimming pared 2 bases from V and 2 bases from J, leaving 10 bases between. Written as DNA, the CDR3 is TGTGCCAGCAGTTACCCGTCACTAGGCAATCAGCCCCAGCATTTT. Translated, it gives CASSYPSLGNQPQHF.

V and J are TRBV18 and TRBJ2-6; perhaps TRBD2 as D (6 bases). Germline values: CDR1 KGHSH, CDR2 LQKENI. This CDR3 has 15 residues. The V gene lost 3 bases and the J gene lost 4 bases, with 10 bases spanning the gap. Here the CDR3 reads CASSPGGAGANVLTF. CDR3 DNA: TGTGCCAGCTCACCGGGAGGTGCCGGGGCCAACGTCCTGACTTTC.

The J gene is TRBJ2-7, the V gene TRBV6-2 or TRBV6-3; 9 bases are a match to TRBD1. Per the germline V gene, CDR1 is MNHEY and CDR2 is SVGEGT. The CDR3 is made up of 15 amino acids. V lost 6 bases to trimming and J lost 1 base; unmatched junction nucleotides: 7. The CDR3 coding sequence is TGTGCCAGCAGCCAACCGGGACAGGGATCCTACGAGCAGTACTTC. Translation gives CASSQPGQGSYEQYF.

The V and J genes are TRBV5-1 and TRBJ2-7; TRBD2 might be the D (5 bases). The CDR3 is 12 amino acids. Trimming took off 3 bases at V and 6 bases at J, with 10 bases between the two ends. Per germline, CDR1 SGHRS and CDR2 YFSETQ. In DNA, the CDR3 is TGCGCCAGCAGCTCGAGGGTATCCGAGCAGTACTTC. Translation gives CASSSRVSEQYF.

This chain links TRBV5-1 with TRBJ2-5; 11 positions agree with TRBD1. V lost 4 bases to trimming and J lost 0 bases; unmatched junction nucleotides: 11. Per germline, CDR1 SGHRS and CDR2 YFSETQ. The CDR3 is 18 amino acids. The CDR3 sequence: CASSPGTGGGINQETQYF. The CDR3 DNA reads TGCGCCAGCAGCCCTGGGACAGGGGGAGGGATTAACCAAGAGACCCAGTACTTC.

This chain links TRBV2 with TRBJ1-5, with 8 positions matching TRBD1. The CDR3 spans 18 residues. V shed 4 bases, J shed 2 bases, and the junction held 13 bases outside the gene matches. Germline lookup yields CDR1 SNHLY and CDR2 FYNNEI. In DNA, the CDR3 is TGTGCCAGCAGTGTGTCTCTGGCCAGGGGGCAAGGCAATCAGCCCCAGCATTTT. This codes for CASSVSLARGQGNQPQHF.

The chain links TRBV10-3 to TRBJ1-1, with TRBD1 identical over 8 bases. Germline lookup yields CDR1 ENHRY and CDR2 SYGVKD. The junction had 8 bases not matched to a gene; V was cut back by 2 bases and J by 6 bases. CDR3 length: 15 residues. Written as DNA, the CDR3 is TGTGCCATCAGTGAGACAAAAACAGGGGGGCCTGAAGCTTTCTTT. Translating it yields CAISETKTGGPEAFF.

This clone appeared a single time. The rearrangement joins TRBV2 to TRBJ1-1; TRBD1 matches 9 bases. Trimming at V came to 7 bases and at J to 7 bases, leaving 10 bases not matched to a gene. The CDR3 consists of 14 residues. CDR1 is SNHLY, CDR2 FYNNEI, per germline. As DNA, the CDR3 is TGTGCCAGCACAACGGACAGGGGAGAACTTGAAGCTTTCTTT. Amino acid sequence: CASTTDRGELEAFF.

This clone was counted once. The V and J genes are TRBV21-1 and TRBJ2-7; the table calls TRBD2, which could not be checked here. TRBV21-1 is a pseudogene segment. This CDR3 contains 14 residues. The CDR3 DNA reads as TGTGCCAGCAGCGCACCGGGACTATACAAAGAGCAGTACTTC. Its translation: CASSAPGLYKEQYF.

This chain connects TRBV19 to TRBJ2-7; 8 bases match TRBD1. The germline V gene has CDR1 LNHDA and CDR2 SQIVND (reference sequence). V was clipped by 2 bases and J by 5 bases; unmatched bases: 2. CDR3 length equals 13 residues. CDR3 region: CASSIRTGHEQYF. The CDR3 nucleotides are TGTGCCAGTAGTATACGGACAGGGCACGAGCAGTACTTC.

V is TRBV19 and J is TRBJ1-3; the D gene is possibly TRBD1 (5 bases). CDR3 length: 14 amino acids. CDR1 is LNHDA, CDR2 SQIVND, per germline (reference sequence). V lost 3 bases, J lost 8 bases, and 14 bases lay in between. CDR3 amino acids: CASSIRPRGDTIYF. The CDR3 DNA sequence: TGTGCCAGTAGTATTCGACCGCGGGGCGACACCATATATTTT.

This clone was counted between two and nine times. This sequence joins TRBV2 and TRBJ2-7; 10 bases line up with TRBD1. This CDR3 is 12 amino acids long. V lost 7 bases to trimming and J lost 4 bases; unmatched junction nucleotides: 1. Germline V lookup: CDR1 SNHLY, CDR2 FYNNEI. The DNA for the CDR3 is TGTGCCAGCAAGGGACAGGGGTACGAGCAGTACTTC. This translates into CASKGQGYEQYF.

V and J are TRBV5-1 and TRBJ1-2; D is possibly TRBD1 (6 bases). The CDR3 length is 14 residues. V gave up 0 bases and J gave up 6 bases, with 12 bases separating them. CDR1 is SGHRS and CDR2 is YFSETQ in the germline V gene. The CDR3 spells CASSLDVGGHGYTF. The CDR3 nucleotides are TGCGCCAGCAGCTTGGACGTCGGGGGGCATGGCTACACCTTC.

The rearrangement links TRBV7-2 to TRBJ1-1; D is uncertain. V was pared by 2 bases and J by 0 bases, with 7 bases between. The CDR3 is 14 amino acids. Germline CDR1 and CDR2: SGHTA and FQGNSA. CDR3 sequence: CASSLLYMNTEAFF. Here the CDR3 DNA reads TGTGCCAGCAGCTTATTATATATGAACACTGAAGCTTTCTTT. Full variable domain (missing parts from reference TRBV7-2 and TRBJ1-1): GAGVSQSPSNKVTEKGKDVELRCDPISGHTALYWYRQSLGQGLEFLIYFQGNSAPDKSGLPSDRFSAERTGGSVSTLTIQRTQQEDSAVYLCASSLLYMNTEAFFGQGTRLTVV.

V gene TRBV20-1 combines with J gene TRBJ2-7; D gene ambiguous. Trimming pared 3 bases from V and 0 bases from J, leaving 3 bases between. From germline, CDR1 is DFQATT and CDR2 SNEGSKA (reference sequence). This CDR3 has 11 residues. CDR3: CSASRSYEQYF. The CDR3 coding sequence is TGCAGTGCTAGTCGCTCCTACGAGCAGTACTTC.